The 22 T cell receptor beta chains below were found in one sample sequenced in a study of technical replicates of blood from a handful of donors (dated by TCRdb to about 2017). The library was made by the immunoSEQ multiplex PCR assay. Drawn from immuneACCESS, this table holds only the in-frame rearrangements with V and J called that TCRdb kept. Clones are partly lost; checked studies trace under half to an unresolved V gene and leave the rest unexplained. The sample table holds under 100,000 clones, of which 95% were seen once. About 0.3% of the sample goes to the ten largest clones. Sequenced material: T cells isolated from PBMCs. All receptors derive from a human donor in good health.

CDR3 nucleotides: TGTGCCAGCAGCTCCTCTCACCGGGGACTGGAAGAGACCCAGTACTTC. Translated, it gives CASSSSHRGLEETQYF. The V and J genes are TRBV13 and TRBJ2-5, with D possibly being TRBD2 (6 bases). V lost 4 bases, J lost 3 bases, and 18 bases lay in between. The CDR3 runs to 16 residues. Germline loops: CDR1 PRHDT, CDR2 FYEKMQ (reference sequence). Looking up the rest from reference TRBV13 and TRBJ2-5 gives the full variable domain: AAGVIQSPRHLIKEKRETATLKCYPIPRHDTVYWYQQGPGQDPQFLISFYEKMQSDKGSIPDRFSAQQFSDYHSELNMSSLELGDSALYFCASSSSHRGLEETQYFGPGTRLLVL.

This sequence joins TRBV19 and TRBJ1-5, with 9 bases that match TRBD1. The CDR3 contains 14 residues. Germline CDR1 reads LNHDA; CDR2 reads SQIVND (reference sequence). After removal of 8 bases from V and 6 bases from J, the junction contained 8 bases not matched to a gene. Here the CDR3 reads CASATGQGSQPQHF. The CDR3 DNA sequence: TGTGCCAGTGCAACCGGACAGGGGAGTCAGCCCCAGCATTTT.

V gene TRBV6-1 combines with J gene TRBJ2-7; 9 bases map to TRBD2. Germline CDR1 is MNHNS and CDR2 is SASEGT. There are 15 residues in the CDR3. The trim removed 6 bases at V and 3 bases at J, leaving 9 bases unmatched. For the CDR3, the DNA is TGTGCCAGCAGGATGTGGCGGGAGGGATTCTACGAGCAGTACTTC. Its translation is CASRMWREGFYEQYF.

This chain connects TRBV27 to TRBJ2-3, with D hard to call. Trimming removed 9 bases from V and 2 bases from J, with 15 bases in between. Germline V gene data show CDR1 as MNHEY and CDR2 as SMNVEV (reference sequence). This CDR3 has 14 amino acids. The CDR3 here is CASQVAGNTDTQYF. Here the CDR3 DNA reads TGTGCCAGTCAAGTTGCAGGAAACACAGATACGCAGTATTTT.

Note on this clone: The same CDR3 also results from other DNA sequences found in this sample. The chain combines TRBV7-9 with TRBJ1-1; D ambiguous. This CDR3 has 13 amino acids. Germline CDR1 reads SEHNR; CDR2 reads FQNEAQ (reference sequence). Trimming pared 2 bases from V and 0 bases from J, leaving 4 bases between. CDR3 loop: CASSLSVNTEAFF. In DNA, the CDR3 is TGTGCCAGCAGCTTAAGCGTGAACACTGAAGCTTTCTTT.

The chain carries TRBV4-1 and TRBJ1-5; D unresolved. V gave up 0 bases and J gave up 0 bases, with 6 bases separating them. CDR1 is MGHRA, CDR2 YSYEKL, per germline. The CDR3 covers 15 residues. The CDR3 protein is CASSQDRYSNQPQHF. DNA of the CDR3: TGCGCCAGCAGCCAAGACAGATATAGCAATCAGCCCCAGCATTTT.

The CDR3 DNA sequence: TGTGCCAGCAGCCGAGGGGTAATAGCGGGAGACACAGGCGAGCAGTACTTC. Its translation: CASSRGVIAGDTGEQYF. The chain links TRBV5-4 to TRBJ2-7; 9 bases are shared with TRBD2. CDR1 SGHNT and CDR2 YYREEE come from the germline V gene (reference sequence). V dropped 4 bases and J dropped 6; count of bases not matched to a gene: 17. This CDR3 is 17 amino acids long. The full variable domain, rest sourced from reference TRBV5-4 and TRBJ2-7, is ETGVTQSPTHLIKTRGQQVTLRCSSQSGHNTVSWYQQALGQGPQFIFQYYREEENGRGNFPPRFSGLQFPNYSSELNVNALELDDSALYLCASSRGVIAGDTGEQYFGPGTRLTVT.

V and J are TRBV6-1 and TRBJ2-7, with no clear D. CDR1 MNHNS and CDR2 SASEGT come from the germline V gene. V dropped 10 bases and J dropped 3 bases, with 10 bases sitting between them. The CDR3 is 11 amino acids. The CDR3, as DNA: TGTGCCAACCCCAGAAGCTACGAGCAGTACTTC. This gives the protein CANPRSYEQYF.

In this sample, this clone turned up once. For the CDR3, the DNA is TGTGCCAGCTTCAGGACAGGGGGCGCGTACGAGCAGTACTTC. Residues: CASFRTGGAYEQYF. The chain recombines TRBV6-5 with TRBJ2-7, with TRBD1 identical over 11 bases. CDR1 and CDR2 from the germline V gene are MNHEY and SVGAGI. The J segment lost 4 bases and the V segment lost 8 bases, leaving 7 bases of the junction unmatched. The CDR3 is 14 amino acids.

This sequence joins TRBV5-1 and TRBJ2-6, with D perhaps TRBD2 (5 bases). The CDR3 sequence is 14 residues long. In germline, CDR1 is SGHRS, CDR2 YFSETQ. The germline V and J ends were trimmed by 7 bases and 7 bases, with 15 bases remaining between them. CDR3 in DNA: TGCGCCAGCGCCGAAACTAGGTTAGCCAACGTCCTGACTTTC. Translation: CASAETRLANVLTF.

The V call is TRBV4-1, the J call TRBJ2-5, with 9 bases matching TRBD2. Germline V CDR1 and CDR2: MGHRA, YSYEKL. V lost 3 bases to trimming and J lost 5 bases; unmatched junction nucleotides: 7. The CDR3 is 15 amino acids. The CDR3 loop is CASSHRAGGHETQYF. CDR3 nucleotides: TGCGCCAGCAGCCACCGAGCGGGGGGACACGAGACCCAGTACTTC.

The chain combines TRBV30 with TRBJ2-7; 9 nucleotides line up with TRBD1. V lost 4 bases to trimming and J lost 7 bases; unmatched junction nucleotides: 8. This CDR3 has 13 residues. CDR1 is GTSNPN and CDR2 is SVGIG in the germline V gene (reference sequence). The CDR3 reads CAWTGTGLWEQYF. The CDR3 nucleotides are TGTGCCTGGACCGGGACAGGGCTATGGGAGCAGTACTTC.

The J gene is TRBJ1-1, the V gene TRBV30; D is perhaps TRBD1 (6 bases). The CDR3 is made up of 12 amino acids. V lost 5 bases to trimming and J lost 1 base, with 8 bases between them. Germline assignment: CDR1 GTSNPN and CDR2 SVGIG (reference sequence). CDR3 DNA: TGTGCCTGGGGACAGACGAACACTGAAGCTTTCTTT. As protein: CAWGQTNTEAFF.

The chain uses TRBV7-3 and TRBJ2-1, with TRBD2 identical over 13 bases. The CDR3 contains 15 residues. Germline CDR1 SGHTA, CDR2 FQGTGA. With 5 bases clipped from V and 7 bases from J, the junction kept 5 bases outside the gene matches. The CDR3 region has the DNA TGTGCCAGCAGCCCGGGACTAGCGGGAAGGAATGAGCAGTTCTTC. Its protein product is CASSPGLAGRNEQFF.

The CDR3: CASSPGRGRTDTQYF. The CDR3 region has the DNA TGTGCCAGCAGTCCGGGGAGGGGTAGGACAGATACGCAGTATTTT. The gene calls are TRBV6-4 and TRBJ2-3; the match to TRBD2 covers 7 bases. Per the germline V gene, CDR1 is MRHNA and CDR2 is SNTAGT. This CDR3 is 15 amino acids long. V shed 5 bases, J shed 3 bases, and the junction held 8 bases outside the gene matches.

The genes are TRBV6-1 and TRBJ1-4; TRBD1 might be the D (5 bases). The CDR3 sequence is 16 residues long. The germline V and J ends were trimmed by 3 bases and 0 bases, with 11 bases remaining between them. Germline V gene lookup returns CDR1 MNHNS and CDR2 SASEGT. This CDR3 reads CASSDILQATNEKLFF. The CDR3 DNA reads TGTGCCAGCAGTGACATTCTACAGGCAACTAATGAAAAACTGTTTTTT.

The chain links TRBV6-6 to TRBJ2-5, with D perhaps matching TRBD1 (6 bases). Trimming left V 11 bases short and J 4 bases short, with 17 bases between. The CDR3 loop spans 13 amino acids. The germline V gene has CDR1 MNHNY and CDR2 SVGAGI (reference sequence). The CDR3 region has the DNA TGTGCCGCCGCGGCATGGGGGCGAGAGACCCAGTACTTC. Protein sequence: CAAAAWGRETQYF.

V and J are TRBV5-1 and TRBJ2-1; 13 bases match TRBD2. The V gene's germline CDR1 is SGHRS and CDR2 YFSETQ. There are 19 residues in the CDR3. V shed 0 bases and J 1 base; nucleotides not matched to a gene: 7. CDR3 DNA sequence: TGCGCCAGCAGCTTGGCTACGACTAGCGGGAGGAGGTCCTACAATGAGCAGTTCTTC. As protein: CASSLATTSGRRSYNEQFF.

The gene calls are TRBV11-3 and TRBJ2-3, with 9 positions matching TRBD2. Per germline, CDR1 SGHNT and CDR2 YENEEA. Trimming removed 4 bases from V and 4 bases from J; junction bases left unmatched: 3. The CDR3 covers 14 residues. CDR3 DNA sequence: TGTGCCAGCAGCTCAGGACTAGCGCCAGATACGCAGTATTTT. It translates to CASSSGLAPDTQYF. The full variable domain, its missing parts supplied by reference TRBV11-3 and TRBJ2-3, is EAGVVQSPRYKIIEKKQPVAFWCNPISGHNTLYWYLQNLGQGPELLIRYENEEAVDDSQLPKDRFSAERLKGVDSTLKIQPAELGDSAVYLCASSSGLAPDTQYFGPGTRLTVL.

The chain is built from TRBV6-1 and TRBJ2-3, with 10 bases that match TRBD2. The CDR3 is 15 residues long. Trimming cost V 6 bases and J 0 bases; bases outside gene matches: 3. Germline-derived CDR1 and CDR2 are MNHNS and SASEGT. The CDR3 bases are TGTGCCAGCAGCCGGACTAGCGGAAGCACAGATACGCAGTATTTT. It codes for CASSRTSGSTDTQYF.

The chain carries TRBV6-1 and TRBJ2-1, with D perhaps matching TRBD2 (5 bases). Per the germline V gene, CDR1 is MNHNS and CDR2 is SASEGT. V was pared by 6 bases and J by 8 bases, with 14 bases between. The CDR3 is 13 residues long. CDR3 bases: TGTGCCAGCAGGGTCGACGGAGGCGATGAGCAGTTCTTC. Amino acids: CASRVDGGDEQFF.

V is TRBV18 and J is TRBJ1-4; D may be TRBD1 (5 bases). V dropped 5 bases and J dropped 0 bases, with 10 bases sitting between them. Germline lookup yields CDR1 KGHSH and CDR2 LQKENI. This CDR3 has 15 amino acids. CDR3 DNA: TGTGCCAGCTCAACCGAACAGGCAACTAATGAAAAACTGTTTTTT. This codes for CASSTEQATNEKLFF.